These T cell receptor beta chains were read from a single sample in a study of long-term antiretroviral therapy in people with HIV. Sequenced by immunoSEQ multiplex PCR; TCRdb stores in-frame clones only, minus some. The data contain about 25,000 clones, about four fifths of them singletons. The specimen comprised unsorted PBMCs, sampled at the start of antiretroviral therapy, before treatment. Receptors originate from a woman between 18 and 29 years old with HIV. Both conserved end residues are part of each CDR3.

>TRBV4-3
CASSQATFFSTDTQYF
>TRBV4-1
CASSQDAGNTEAFF
>TRBV5-8
CASSFWYQTSGRVEYF
>TRBV14
CASSHIADLSYEQYF
>TRBV5-1
CASSLGPGTYLYEQYF
>TRBV21-1
CASSKYDAGASWGVTGELFF
>TRBV6-5
CASRRDPGTEAFF
>TRBV6-5
CASSYSLGLYEQYF
>TRBV11-3
CASSSGVAEETQYF
>TRBV6-1
CASSDGARYEQYF
>TRBV5-1
CASSSQQGNEQFF
>TRBV6-1
CASKGQTNSPLHF
>TRBV14
CASSQDAGDYGYTF
>TRBV7-3
CASSLTSAGVTEAFF
>TRBV5-1
CASSLGGLAGGNIEQYF
>TRBV4-2
CASSQDTPGVNIQYF
>TRBV28
CASSPPFGGGNQPQHF
>TRBV5-4
CASSSTGFSGNTIYF
>TRBV7-3
CAKYEGAYSNQPQHF
>TRBV2
CASSETSGSPPGELFF
>TRBV29-1
CSVEGGAGADTQYF
>TRBV13
CASSSYATSALSYNEQFF
>TRBV30
CAWSPLGGVSGYTF
>TRBV2
CASTGDLENQPQHF
>TRBV5-1
CASSLRQDRGLRGTEAFF
>TRBV4-3
CASSQDGKLNTEAFF
>TRBV9
CASSGGTSGLTDTQYF
>TRBV14
CASSLVGTGGSQQYF
>TRBV5-3
CARSFRLYEQYF
>TRBV9
CASSVVSNYGYTF
>TRBV4-1
CASSQEGLPHSYEQYF
>TRBV13
CASSPGWRGEETQYF
>TRBV28
CASSLNLRDRVPGYTF
>TRBV7-3
CASSLAGTETQYF
>TRBV6-1
CASNEGASSYEQYF
>TRBV7-9
CASSRWGEDTGELFF
>TRBV6-5
CASSYSQGDEKLFF
>TRBV7-9
CASRVWPPPRVVWNEQFF
>TRBV6-6
CASDRGLVGEQFF
>TRBV12-5
CASGPTDRARGYTF
>TRBV20-1
CSAREARKLFF
>TRBV10-1
CARSRDSIYEQYF
>TRBV7-9
CASSLDLQTRPF
>TRBV18
CASSPTADIPRSGQYF
>TRBV14
CASSQGLGTANSPLHF
>TRBV7-8
CASSLSPGTGDGYTF
>TRBV7-6
CASSTRTGGEQFF
>TRBV7-9
CASSLDSGRAYEQYF
>TRBV11-2
CASSPSLGKRPTDTQYF
>TRBV2
CASIRGEHEQYF
>TRBV11-1
CASSLGSLETQYF
>TRBV20-1
CSARPDTQYF